The entry that follows covers one T cell receptor beta chain sequence. CDR3 length equals 16 residues. V shed 4 bases and J shed 3 bases, with 17 bases lying between them. The germline V gene has CDR1 SGHRS and CDR2 YFSETQ. Some clones are missing from TCRdb's copy, which holds only in-frame ones; the method was immunoSEQ multiplex PCR. Found here are just under 20,000 clones, around 90% of them singletons; the top ten hold about 1.4%. The data were taken from a study of monozygotic twins with cystic fibrosis. The chain has TRBV5-1 and TRBJ2-1, with no clear D. This clonotype originated in a girl aged 2 to 9 with cystic fibrosis. Sequencing was done on a sample of blood. CDR3: CASSPTYFEYYNEQFF. Written as DNA, the CDR3 is TGCGCCAGCAGCCCGACCTACTTCGAGTACTACAATGAGCAGTTCTTC.